These 20 T cell receptor beta chains came from one sample sequenced in a study of CD8+CD57+ T cells in acquired aplastic anemia. Investigators profiled TCR beta VDJ and CDR3 from genomic DNA template. TCRdb re-called the reads through MiXCR, storing one row per CDR3 protein. This sample has 75,000 to 80,000 distinct CDR3 sequences; just over 70% occur once, and the top ten carry roughly 80%. Patients picked for sequencing had shown CD8+CD57+ cell expansion detected by flow cytometry. Sequenced: sorted CD4+, CD8+, or CD8+CD57+ T cells (not recorded which) from PBMCs. These receptors originate from a human donor with aplastic anemia.

The genes are TRBV29-1 and TRBJ1-1; D unresolved. Germline CDR1 is SQVTM and CDR2 is ANQGSEA. V lost 6 bases to trimming and J lost 2 bases, with 13 bases between them. The CDR3 covers 13 residues. Written as DNA, the CDR3 is TGCAGCGTCTCTAACCCCCCTAACACTGAAGCTTTCTTT. It yields the protein CSVSNPPNTEAFF.

This clonotype was observed at least ten times. The V and J genes are TRBV24-1 and TRBJ1-2; no clear D gene. Germline-derived CDR1 and CDR2 are KGHDR and SFDVKD. The CDR3 is 12 amino acids. Trimming left V 3 bases short and J 8 bases short, with 9 bases between. In nucleotides, the CDR3 is TGTGCCACCAGTGATACGGAAGGGGGCTACACCTTC. This encodes CATSDTEGGYTF.

The J gene is TRBJ1-2, the V gene TRBV12-3 or TRBV12-4, with 9 nucleotides matching TRBD1. J gave up 6 bases and V 1 base, and 0 bases lay outside the gene matches. This CDR3 is 13 amino acids long. The CDR3 DNA sequence: TGTGCCAGCAGTTTAGGGGACAGGGATGGCTACACCTTC. It yields the protein CASSLGDRDGYTF.

This clonotype was counted between two and nine times. The chain links TRBV29-1 to TRBJ1-2; D uncertain. Germline V gene sequence: CDR1 SQVTM, CDR2 ANQGSEA. V lost 3 bases and J 2 bases, leaving 10 bases between the germline ends. This CDR3 comprises 13 residues. The CDR3 here is CSVEVYTNYGYTF. The DNA of the CDR3 is TGCAGCGTTGAGGTTTATACAAACTATGGCTACACCTTC.

The V and J genes are TRBV10-2 and TRBJ1-2, with D perhaps matching TRBD1 (5 bases). The CDR3 has 16 amino acids. Germline assignment: CDR1 WSHSY and CDR2 SAAADI. V lost 0 bases and J 4 bases, leaving 15 bases between the germline ends. The CDR3 sequence is CASSESYPRVIYGYTF. CDR3 sequence (DNA): TGCGCCAGCAGTGAGTCTTACCCCAGGGTGATCTATGGCTACACCTTC.

This chain uses TRBV29-1 with TRBJ2-7, with D tentatively TRBD2 (5 bases). Germline assignment: CDR1 SQVTM and CDR2 ANQGSEA. The ends were cut back, 1 base at V and 4 bases at J, with 11 bases in the middle. The CDR3 totals 13 residues. The CDR3 DNA sequence: TGCAGCGTTGAAGGGTTTGAGGGATACGAGCAGTACTTC. This gives the protein CSVEGFEGYEQYF.

The chain combines TRBV10-1 with TRBJ1-6, with D unclear. Per germline, CDR1 WNHNN and CDR2 SYGVQD (reference sequence). The CDR3 sequence is 15 residues long. Deletions cut 4 bases from V and 5 bases from J, with 12 bases between. The CDR3 nucleotides read TGCGCCAGCAGTGTTTTGAAGGATGATAATTCACCCCTCCACTTT. Residues: CASSVLKDDNSPLHF.

This chain joins TRBV2 and TRBJ2-7; 8 bases align to TRBD1. The CDR3 has 15 amino acids. V shed 3 bases and J 6 bases; nucleotides not matched to a gene: 10. Germline CDR1 SNHLY, CDR2 FYNNEI. DNA of the CDR3: TGTGCCAGCAGTGACCAGGACAGGGACTGGTCCGAGCAGTACTTC. Protein sequence: CASSDQDRDWSEQYF.

J is TRBJ2-5 and V is TRBV15; 9 nucleotides agree with TRBD1. From germline, CDR1 is LNHNV and CDR2 YYDKDF (reference sequence). Trimming cost V 3 bases and J 1 base; bases outside gene matches: 3. CDR3 length equals 15 residues. This chain's CDR3 is CATSSGQGIQETQYF. The CDR3 region has the DNA TGTGCCACCAGCAGTGGACAGGGGATCCAAGAGACCCAGTACTTC.

The gene calls are TRBV5-1 and TRBJ1-6; no reliable D call. CDR1 is SGHRS and CDR2 is YFSETQ in the germline V gene. This CDR3 is 14 amino acids long. The germline V and J ends were trimmed by 0 bases and 8 bases, with 9 bases remaining between them. The CDR3 loop reads CASSLAPGDSPLHF. For the CDR3, the DNA is TGCGCCAGCAGCTTGGCCCCCGGAGATTCACCCCTCCACTTT.

This chain links TRBV5-4 with TRBJ1-2; 7 bases line up with TRBD1. Germline CDR1 SGHNT, CDR2 YYREEE (reference sequence). The length of the CDR3 is 15 residues. V trimming: 4 bases; J trimming: 9 bases; junction bases outside the gene matches: 15. The CDR3 sequence: CASSNSRTGAGSYTF. Written as DNA, the CDR3 is TGTGCCAGCAGCAACTCTCGGACAGGAGCTGGAAGCTACACCTTC.

This chain links TRBV20-1 with TRBJ2-1; 11 bases align to TRBD2. This CDR3 spans 17 amino acids. Trimming at V came to 1 base and at J to 3 bases, leaving 8 bases not matched to a gene. CDR1 and CDR2 (germline): DFQATT, SNEGSKA (reference sequence). The chain's CDR3 is CSARALSGLAVYNEQFF. The DNA of the CDR3 is TGCAGTGCTAGAGCTCTCTCGGGACTAGCGGTCTACAATGAGCAGTTCTTC.

This clonotype was counted between two and nine times. The chain employs TRBV10-1 and TRBJ2-1, with 9 bases fitting TRBD1. CDR1 is WNHNN, CDR2 SYGVQD, per germline (reference sequence). The CDR3 sequence is 15 residues long. V was pared by 4 bases and J by 1 base, with 2 bases of the junction left unmatched. The CDR3 bases are TGCGCCAGCAGTGCGGGACAGGGATCCTACAATGAGCAGTTCTTC. It is translated as CASSAGQGSYNEQFF.

Only one count was recorded for this clonotype. This chain joins TRBV20-1 and TRBJ1-6; D is undetermined. This CDR3 region has 14 residues. Germline V gene data show CDR1 as DFQATT and CDR2 as SNEGSKA (reference sequence). With 2 bases removed from V and 9 bases from J, the gap between germline ends came to 14 bases. The CDR3 reads CSARSNVGISPLHF. The CDR3 nucleotides read TGCAGTGCTAGATCCAATGTGGGGATTTCACCCCTCCACTTT.

CDR3 sequence reads: CATKGSTDTQYF. DNA for the CDR3: TGTGCCACCAAGGGGAGCACAGATACGCAGTATTTT. This chain uses TRBV24-1 with TRBJ2-3; a weak D match, TRBD1 (5 bases). This CDR3 has 12 amino acids. V shed 8 bases and J shed 0 bases, with 5 bases lying between them. Germline V gene sequence: CDR1 KGHDR, CDR2 SFDVKD.

The rearrangement joins TRBV11-1 to TRBJ2-3; either TRBD1 or TRBD2 may supply D (7 bases each). Germline loops: CDR1 SGHAT, CDR2 FQDESV (reference sequence). The CDR3 is 15 amino acids. Between the trimmed V and J ends, which lost 5 bases and 0 bases, there was a span of 12 bases. The CDR3 loop reads CASSGTAGSTDTQYF. CDR3 bases: TGTGCCAGCAGCGGGACAGCGGGGAGCACAGATACGCAGTATTTT. Together with reference TRBV11-1 and TRBJ2-3, the CDR3 gives the full variable domain: EAEVAQSPRYKITEKSQAVAFWCDPISGHATLYWYRQILGQGPELLVQFQDESVVDDSQLPKDRFSAERLKGVDSTLKIQPAELGDSAMYLCASSGTAGSTDTQYFGPGTRLTVL.

This sequence joins TRBV6-1 and TRBJ2-7, with 12 bases fitting TRBD1. J was trimmed by 5 bases and V by 10 bases; bases with no gene match: 6. Per germline, CDR1 MNHNS and CDR2 SASEGT. The CDR3 consists of 13 residues. The CDR3 protein is CATTGTGGHEQYF. The CDR3 bases are TGTGCCACTACCGGGACAGGGGGCCACGAGCAGTACTTC.

The table lists this clonotype with a count of one. V usage is TRBV7-6 and J usage is TRBJ1-1; possibly TRBD1 for D (6 bases). Trimming removed 7 bases at V and 7 bases at J, with 13 bases between. The CDR3 is 12 amino acids. Germline CDR1 is SGHVS and CDR2 is FNYEAQ. In DNA, the CDR3 is TGTGCCAGCATCGGACAGTTCGGTGAAGCTTTCTTT. Protein sequence: CASIGQFGEAFF. Combining the CDR3 with reference TRBV7-6 and TRBJ1-1 gives the whole variable domain GAGVSQSPRYKVTKRGQDVALRCDPISGHVSLYWYRQALGQGPEFLTYFNYEAQQDKSGLPNDRFSAERPEGSISTLTIQRTEQRDSAMYRCASIGQFGEAFFGQGTRLTVV.

This clonotype was counted only a few times. The gene calls are TRBV15 and TRBJ1-2; TRBD1 matches at 9 bases. J was trimmed by 3 bases and V by 0 bases; bases with no gene match: 2. Germline loops: CDR1 LNHNV, CDR2 YYDKDF (reference sequence). CDR3 length: 15 residues. The DNA of the CDR3 is TGTGCCACCAGCAGAGACTGGACAGGGGACTATGGCTACACCTTC. It translates to CATSRDWTGDYGYTF.

The gene calls are TRBV29-1 and TRBJ1-2; 9 nucleotides line up with TRBD1. V lost 5 bases and J lost 1; bases outside the gene matches: 5. The germline V gene encodes CDR1 SQVTM and CDR2 ANQGSEA. CDR3 length: 14 amino acids. The CDR3 DNA follows: TGCAGCGTTCCCTCGGGACAGGGTAACTATGGCTACACCTTC. This codes for CSVPSGQGNYGYTF.